This T cell receptor (beta chain) is from a study of regulatory T cells in long-lasting Graves disease. Germline V gene lookup returns CDR1 LNHNV and CDR2 YYDKDF (reference sequence). The CDR3 spans 14 residues. Trimming removed 8 bases from V and 6 bases from J; junction bases left unmatched: 9. As for time point: persistent/refractory GD, antithyroid drugs over 5 years with positive TRAb. Isolated PBMC RNA provided the starting material for the TCR library. In its sample, this clonotype was seen many times. The TCR beta library used iRepertoire HTBI primers with Arm-PCR amplification of CDR3. TCRdb reanalysed the multiplex PCR reads using MiXCR and keeps one entry per CDR3 protein. The top ten hold 40% to 50% of the sample, which has 600,000 to 800,000 distinct CDR3 sequences, 25% to 35% seen once.

The receptor comes from a female donor with Graves disease. This chain connects TRBV15 to TRBJ2-2; 7 bases agree with TRBD1. Source: peripheral blood mononuclear cells (PBMCs), taken when the disease was refractory, from a patient treated with antithyroid drugs. CDR3 sequence (DNA): TGTGCCACCCGACAGGGAAGGGTCCCCGGGGAGCTGTTTTTT. Encoded protein: CATRQGRVPGELFF. The variable domain in full, with the rest retrieved from reference TRBV15 and TRBJ2-2, is DAMVIQNPRYQVTQFGKPVTLSCSQTLNHNVMYWYQQKSSQAPKLLFHYYDKDFNNEADTPDNFQSRRPNTSFCFLDIRSPGLGDTAMYLCATRQGRVPGELFFGEGSRLTVL.